These 8 T cell receptor beta chains originate from one sample sequenced in a study of T cells in localized non-small cell lung cancer. The method was immunoSEQ multiplex PCR; TCRdb's version includes in-frame clones alone and lacks a portion of them. The table shows 15,000 to 20,000 clones, with almost 90% occurring only once. The source material was peripheral blood mononuclear cells, sampled before any cancer treatment. These receptors originate from a woman aged 35-75 years with stage III lung adenocarcinoma.

The chain is built from TRBV4-3 and TRBJ1-6; D unresolved. This CDR3 has 15 amino acids. Trimming took 3 bases from V and 0 from J, leaving 6 bases between them. The germline gives CDR1 LGHNA, CDR2 YSLEER. The DNA of the CDR3 is TGCGCCAGCAGCCAGAGGGTCTCCTATAATTCACCCCTCCACTTT. Its protein is CASSQRVSYNSPLHF.

The chain is built from TRBV4-3 and TRBJ1-3, with a possible D match to TRBD1 (5 bases). V lost 3 bases to trimming and J lost 4 bases, with 16 bases between them. The CDR3 consists of 16 residues. Germline lookup yields CDR1 LGHNA and CDR2 YSLEER. Written as DNA, the CDR3 is TGCGCCAGCAGCCAGGCCCCAGGGTACTCCGGAAACACCATATATTTT. It specifies CASSQAPGYSGNTIYF.

The chain combines TRBV5-1 with TRBJ1-5, with 8 bases aligning to TRBD1. Losses at the gene ends were 2 bases for V and 1 base for J; bases not matched to a gene: 2. Looked up from germline, CDR1 is SGHRS and CDR2 is YFSETQ. This CDR3 is 15 amino acids long. The CDR3, as DNA: TGCGCCAGCAGCTTCACAGGGGGAAGCAATCAGCCCCAGCATTTT. This translates into CASSFTGGSNQPQHF.

The genes are TRBV6-5 and TRBJ2-2, with a possible D match to TRBD2 (5 bases). Trimming shortened V by 7 bases and J by 6 bases, and 12 bases separated the two germline ends. This CDR3 comprises 13 residues. The V gene's germline CDR1 is MNHEY and CDR2 SVGAGI. CDR3: CASTLRTPGELFF. CDR3 sequence (DNA): TGTGCCAGCACCCTACGGACTCCCGGGGAGCTGTTTTTT.

The chain employs TRBV5-4 and TRBJ1-2, with D perhaps TRBD1 (5 bases). The CDR3 is made up of 14 amino acids. Per germline, CDR1 SGHNT and CDR2 YYREEE (reference sequence). Trimming shortened V by 4 bases and J by 7 bases, and 17 bases separated the two germline ends. The CDR3 DNA is TGTGCCAGCAGCCTACCGGACACCCTGTTTGGCTACACCTTC. Residues: CASSLPDTLFGYTF.

The V and J genes are TRBV27 and TRBJ2-3; a possible D gene is TRBD1 (6 bases). The CDR3 has 15 amino acids. Looked up from germline, CDR1 is MNHEY and CDR2 is SMNVEV (reference sequence). Trimming cost V 3 bases and J 3 bases, with 13 bases left between them. The CDR3 nucleotides are TGTGCCAGCAGTTTCGCCAGGGGTAGAACAGATACGCAGTATTTT. Amino acid sequence: CASSFARGRTDTQYF.

The V and J genes are TRBV11-1 and TRBJ1-2; a weak D match, TRBD1 (5 bases). The germline gives CDR1 SGHAT, CDR2 FQDESV (reference sequence). V was clipped by 7 bases and J by 5 bases, with 20 bases between them. The CDR3 loop spans 15 amino acids. For the CDR3, the DNA is TGTGCCAGCACCCCGGCGGAACAGGAGAATTATGGCTACACCTTC. It yields the protein CASTPAEQENYGYTF.

The chain carries TRBV19 and TRBJ2-7; 11 nucleotides match TRBD1. The germline V gene encodes CDR1 LNHDA and CDR2 SQIVND (reference sequence). V lost 10 bases and J lost 3; bases outside the gene matches: 11. This CDR3 is built from 15 residues. The CDR3 coding sequence is TGTGCCACCTCTAGAGGGGACAGGGGGTTCTACGAGCAGTACTTC. Translation: CATSRGDRGFYEQYF.